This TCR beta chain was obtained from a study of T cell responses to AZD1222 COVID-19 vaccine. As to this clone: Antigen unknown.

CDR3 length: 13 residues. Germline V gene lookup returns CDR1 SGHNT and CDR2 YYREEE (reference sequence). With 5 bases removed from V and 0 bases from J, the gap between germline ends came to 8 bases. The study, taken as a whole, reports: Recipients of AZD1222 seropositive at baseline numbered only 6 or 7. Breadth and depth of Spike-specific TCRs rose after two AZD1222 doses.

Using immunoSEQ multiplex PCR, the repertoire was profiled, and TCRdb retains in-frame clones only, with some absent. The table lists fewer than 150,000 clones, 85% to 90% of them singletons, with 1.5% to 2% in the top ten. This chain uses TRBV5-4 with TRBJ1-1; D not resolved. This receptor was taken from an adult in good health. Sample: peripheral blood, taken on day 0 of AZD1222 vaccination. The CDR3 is CASSYAVNTEAFF. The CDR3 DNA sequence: TGTGCCAGCAGTTACGCTGTGAACACTGAAGCTTTCTTT.